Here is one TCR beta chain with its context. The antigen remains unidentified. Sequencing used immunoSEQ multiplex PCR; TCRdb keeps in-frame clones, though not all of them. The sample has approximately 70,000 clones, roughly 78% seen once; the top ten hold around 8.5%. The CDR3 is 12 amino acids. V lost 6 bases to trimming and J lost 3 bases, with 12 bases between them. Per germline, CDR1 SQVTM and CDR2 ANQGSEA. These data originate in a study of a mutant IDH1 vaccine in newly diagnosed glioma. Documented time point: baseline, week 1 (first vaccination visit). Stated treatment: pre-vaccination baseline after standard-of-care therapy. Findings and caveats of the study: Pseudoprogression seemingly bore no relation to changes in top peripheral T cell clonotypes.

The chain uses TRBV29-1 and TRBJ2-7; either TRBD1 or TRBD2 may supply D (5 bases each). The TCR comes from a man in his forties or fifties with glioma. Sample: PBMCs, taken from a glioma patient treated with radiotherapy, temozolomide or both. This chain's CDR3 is CSVGDGGYEQYF. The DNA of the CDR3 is TGCAGCGTGGGGGACGGAGGCTACGAGCAGTACTTC.